The rows below give T cell receptor beta chains drawn from one sample of a study of cytomegalovirus exposure and HLA in healthy donors. Sequenced by immunoSEQ multiplex PCR; TCRdb stores in-frame clones only, minus some. Of fewer than 200,000 clones listed, roughly four fifths are singletons. Sequencing was done on a sample of PBMCs. Source of these receptors: a female donor in good health and CMV-seronegative. Both conserved end residues are part of each CDR3. D genes are given only for firm matches. A clone size is listed for some rows: how often the clone was seen (once, few, many), or a class if it is expanded.

TRBJ2-7,few,TRBV2,TRBD2,13,TGTGCCAGCAGTCAAGGGGAGGGTACCGAGCAGTACTTC,CASSQGEGTEQYF
TRBJ1-1,.,TRBV28,.,12,TGTGCCAGCCAAAGCCAATACACTGAAGCTTTCTTT,CASQSQYTEAFF
TRBJ2-1,.,TRBV12-5,.,17,TGTGCTAGTGGTTTCTTTATGCGGCCGAGCTCCTACAATGAGCAGTTCTTC,CASGFFMRPSSYNEQFF
TRBJ1-1,.,TRBV28,.,16,TGTGCCAGCAGACCTACAGGGTTCTCCATGAACACTGAAGCTTTCTTT,CASRPTGFSMNTEAFF
TRBJ2-2,.,TRBV12-5,TRBD2,17,TGTGCTAGTGGTTTGGTACTAGAGCGGGGAAGCACCGGGGAGCTGTTTTTT,CASGLVLERGSTGELFF
TRBJ2-1,.,TRBV7-9,.,11,TGTGCCAGCAGCTTAACAGGGATAAAGTTCTTC,CASSLTGIKFF
TRBJ1-2,.,TRBV27,.,13,TGTGCCAGCAGTAATGCGGGGAACTATGGCTACACCTTC,CASSNAGNYGYTF
TRBJ2-5,.,TRBV9,.,15,TGTGCCAGCAGCGTAGCGGGGGGCCAGGGAGAGACCCAGTACTTC,CASSVAGGQGETQYF
TRBJ2-7,.,TRBV7-2,.,14,TGTGCCAGCAGCCGAGGGACTTTCGGCTACGAGCAGTACTTC,CASSRGTFGYEQYF
TRBJ1-5,.,TRBV29-1,.,14,TGCAGCCTCTTTGGGCAGTATAGCAATCAGCCCCAGCATTTT,CSLFGQYSNQPQHF
TRBJ2-2,.,TRBV9,TRBD1,16,TGTGCCAGCAGCCCGCGACAGGGGGCGTCCACCGGGGAGCTGTTTTTT,CASSPRQGASTGELFF
TRBJ1-1,once,TRBV6-5,.,14,TGTGCCAGCAGTTTCGCAGGGGCGAACACTGAAGCTTTCTTT,CASSFAGANTEAFF
TRBJ1-4,few,TRBV2,TRBD1,12,TGTGCCAGCATGTGGACAGGTGAAAAACTGTTTTTT,CASMWTGEKLFF
TRBJ2-7,few,TRBV28,.,16,TGTGCCAGCAAGGGGCCGGGGACACCTTACTCCTACGAGCAGTACTTC,CASKGPGTPYSYEQYF
TRBJ2-5,.,TRBV9,TRBD2,16,TGTGCCAGCAGCGTTGCAGCGGGGGTCGCTTCGGAGACCCAGTACTTC,CASSVAAGVASETQYF
TRBJ2-3,.,TRBV5-1,TRBD2,15,TGCGCCAGCAGTCTATCTTTGGCGGGAGCCGATACGCAGTATTTT,CASSLSLAGADTQYF
TRBJ1-2,few,TRBV7-8,.,15,TGTGCCAGCCGCGCGGGGAGGGCCACTAACTATGGCTACACCTTC,CASRAGRATNYGYTF
TRBJ1-4,.,TRBV7-9,.,14,TGTTCCAGCAGCACAGTCGCAACTAATGAAAAACTGTTTTTT,CSSSTVATNEKLFF